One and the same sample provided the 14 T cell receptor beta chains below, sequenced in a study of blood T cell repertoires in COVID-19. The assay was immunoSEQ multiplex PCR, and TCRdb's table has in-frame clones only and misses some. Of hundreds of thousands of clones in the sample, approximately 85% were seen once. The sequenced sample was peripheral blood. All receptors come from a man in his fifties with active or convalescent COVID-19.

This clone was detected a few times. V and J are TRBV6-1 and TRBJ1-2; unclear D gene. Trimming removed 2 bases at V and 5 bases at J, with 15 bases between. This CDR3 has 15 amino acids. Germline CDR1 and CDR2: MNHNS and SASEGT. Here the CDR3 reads CASSESWSSFYGYTF. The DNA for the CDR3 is TGTGCCAGCAGTGAATCGTGGAGCTCTTTTTATGGCTACACCTTC.

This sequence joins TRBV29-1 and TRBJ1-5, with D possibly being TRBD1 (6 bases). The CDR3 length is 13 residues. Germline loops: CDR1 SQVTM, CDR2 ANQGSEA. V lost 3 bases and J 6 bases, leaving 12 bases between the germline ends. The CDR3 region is CSVDSGGGQPQHF. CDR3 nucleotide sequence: TGCAGCGTTGATTCGGGGGGCGGTCAGCCCCAGCATTTT.

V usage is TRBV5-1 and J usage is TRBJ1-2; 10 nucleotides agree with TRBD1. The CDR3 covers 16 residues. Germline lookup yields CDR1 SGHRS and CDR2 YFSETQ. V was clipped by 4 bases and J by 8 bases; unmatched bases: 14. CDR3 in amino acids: CASSPIPGQGYRGYTF. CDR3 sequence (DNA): TGCGCCAGCAGCCCGATACCGGGACAGGGGTATAGGGGCTACACCTTC.

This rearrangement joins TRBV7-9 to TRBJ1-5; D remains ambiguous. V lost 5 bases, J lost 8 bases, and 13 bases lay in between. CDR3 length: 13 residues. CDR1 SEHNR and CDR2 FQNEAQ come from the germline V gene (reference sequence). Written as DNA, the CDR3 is TGTGCCAGCAGCGCCTTTGGAGTGGAGCCCCAGCATTTT. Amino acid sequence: CASSAFGVEPQHF.

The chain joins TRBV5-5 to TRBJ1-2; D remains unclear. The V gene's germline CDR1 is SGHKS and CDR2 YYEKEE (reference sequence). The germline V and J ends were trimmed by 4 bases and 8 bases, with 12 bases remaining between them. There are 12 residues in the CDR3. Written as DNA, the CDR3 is TGTGCCAGCAGCCCCCGGGTCCGGGGCTACACCTTC. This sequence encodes CASSPRVRGYTF.

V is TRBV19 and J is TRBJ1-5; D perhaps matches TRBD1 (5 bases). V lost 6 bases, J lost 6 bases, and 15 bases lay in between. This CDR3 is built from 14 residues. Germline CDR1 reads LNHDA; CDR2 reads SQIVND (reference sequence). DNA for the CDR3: TGTGCCAGTAGCCTCGGGGGTTTGGGTCAGCCCCAGCATTTT. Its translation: CASSLGGLGQPQHF.

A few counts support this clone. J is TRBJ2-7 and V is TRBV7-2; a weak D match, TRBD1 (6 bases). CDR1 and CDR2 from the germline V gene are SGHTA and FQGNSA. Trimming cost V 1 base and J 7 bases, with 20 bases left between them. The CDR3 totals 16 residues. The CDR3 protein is CASSLEAGAWVREQYF. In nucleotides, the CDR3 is TGTGCCAGCAGCTTAGAGGCAGGGGCCTGGGTGAGGGAGCAGTACTTC.

The CDR3 spells CASSLKIQTGRYMNTEAFF. CDR3 coding DNA: TGTGCCAGCAGCTTAAAGATCCAGACAGGCCGATACATGAACACTGAAGCTTTCTTT. The V gene is TRBV7-2, the J gene TRBJ1-1, with a tentative D call TRBD1 (6 bases). Trimming removed 2 bases from V and 0 bases from J, with 22 bases in between. CDR1 and CDR2 from the germline V gene are SGHTA and FQGNSA. The CDR3 runs 19 residues. The whole variable domain, filled in from reference TRBV7-2 and TRBJ1-1, reads GAGVSQSPSNKVTEKGKDVELRCDPISGHTALYWYRQSLGQGLEFLIYFQGNSAPDKSGLPSDRFSAERTGGSVSTLTIQRTQQEDSAVYLCASSLKIQTGRYMNTEAFFGQGTRLTVV.

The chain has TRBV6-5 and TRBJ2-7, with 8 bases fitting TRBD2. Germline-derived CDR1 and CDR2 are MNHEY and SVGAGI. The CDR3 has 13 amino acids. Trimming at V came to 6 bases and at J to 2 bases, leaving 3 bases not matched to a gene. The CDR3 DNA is TGTGCCAGCAGGAGAGCGGGAGCCTACGAGCAGTACTTC. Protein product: CASRRAGAYEQYF.

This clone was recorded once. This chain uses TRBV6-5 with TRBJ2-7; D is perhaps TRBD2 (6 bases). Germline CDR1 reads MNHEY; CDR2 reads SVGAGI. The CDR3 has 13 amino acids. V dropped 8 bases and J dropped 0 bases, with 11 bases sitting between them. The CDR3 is CASSLADSYEQYF. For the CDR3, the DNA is TGTGCCAGCTCTTTAGCGGACTCCTACGAGCAGTACTTC.

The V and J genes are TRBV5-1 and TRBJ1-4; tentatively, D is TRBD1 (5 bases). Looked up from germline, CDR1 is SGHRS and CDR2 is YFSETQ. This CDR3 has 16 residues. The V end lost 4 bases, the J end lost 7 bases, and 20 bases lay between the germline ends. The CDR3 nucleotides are TGCGCCAGCAGCAATGCCCCCCAGGGTAACGGTGAAAAACTGTTTTTT. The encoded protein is CASSNAPQGNGEKLFF. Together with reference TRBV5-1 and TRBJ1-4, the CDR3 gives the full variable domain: KAGVTQTPRYLIKTRGQQVTLSCSPISGHRSVSWYQQTPGQGLQFLFEYFSETQRNKGNFPGRFSGRQFSNSRSEMNVSTLELGDSALYLCASSNAPQGNGEKLFFGSGTQLSVL.

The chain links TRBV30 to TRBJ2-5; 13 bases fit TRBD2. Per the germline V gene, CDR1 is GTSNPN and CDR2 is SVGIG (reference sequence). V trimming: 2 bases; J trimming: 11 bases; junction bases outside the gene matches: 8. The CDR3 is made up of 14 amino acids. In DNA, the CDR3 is TGTGCCTGGAGTACAATGGGACTAGCGGGAACTCAGTACTTC. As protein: CAWSTMGLAGTQYF.

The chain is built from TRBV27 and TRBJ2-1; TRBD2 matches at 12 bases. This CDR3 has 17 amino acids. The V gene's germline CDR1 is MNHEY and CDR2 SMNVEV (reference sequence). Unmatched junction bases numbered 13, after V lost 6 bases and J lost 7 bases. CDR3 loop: CASRSVGGLAGLNEQFF. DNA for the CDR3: TGTGCCAGCAGATCTGTGGGGGGACTAGCGGGTCTTAATGAGCAGTTCTTC.

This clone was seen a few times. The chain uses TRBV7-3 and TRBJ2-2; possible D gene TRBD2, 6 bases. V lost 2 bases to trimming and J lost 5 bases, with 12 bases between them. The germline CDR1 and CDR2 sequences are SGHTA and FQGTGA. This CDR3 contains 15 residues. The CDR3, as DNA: TGTGCCAGCAGCTTAGGAGGGGCCGGGACCGGGGAGCTGTTTTTT. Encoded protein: CASSLGGAGTGELFF.